The T cell receptor gamma chain described here comes from a study of gammadelta T cells in human blood (dated by TCRdb to 2019 to 2021). Results and caveats for the whole study, not just this receptor: According to the study, polyclonal expansion of innate gamma-delta T cells right after birth appeared to be driven by microbial exposure.

V trim: 0 bases; J trim: 2 bases; unmatched bases: 7. Inclusive of the bounding cysteine and phenylalanine, the CDR3 is 15 residues long. Of the read, only the CDR3 DNA is kept; its 45 bases are in frame from base 1. CDR1 VINAFY and CDR2 YDVSNSKD are derived from the germline V gene. Library preparation was by RT-PCR. Reads for this sample came from an Illumina MiSeq. TCRdb called clones afresh from the public reads with CATT; identical DNA rows were later merged. Present in this sample are 320 or so gamma-chain clones, 2.5% of which were seen just once. The ten largest clones capture approximately 30% of the sample. Within its sample, this clone is medium-sized (0.01 to 0.1%). No antigen is known for it. Base qualities were left out, and no much larger clone turns up one base away.

The sequence was collected from a human donor. Recombination connected TRGV5 to TRGJ1 or TRGJ2. The sample taken for sequencing was non-Vgamma9Vdelta2 gamma-delta T cells from adult blood. The encoded CDR3 is CATWDRLLYYYKKLF. The sequence in DNA is TGTGCCACCTGGGACAGGCTGCTGTATTATTATAAGAAACTCTTT.